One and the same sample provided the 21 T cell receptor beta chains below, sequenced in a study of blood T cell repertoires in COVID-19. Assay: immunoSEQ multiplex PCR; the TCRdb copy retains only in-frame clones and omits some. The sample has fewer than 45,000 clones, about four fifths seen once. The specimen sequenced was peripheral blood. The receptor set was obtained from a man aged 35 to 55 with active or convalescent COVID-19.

The CDR3 here is CASSPVHGLNTGELFF. CDR3 bases: TGTGCCAGCTCACCTGTACACGGACTTAACACCGGGGAGCTGTTTTTT. This sequence joins TRBV18 and TRBJ2-2, with a tentative D call TRBD2 (5 bases). The CDR3 runs 16 residues. Germline V CDR1 and CDR2: KGHSH, LQKENI. V lost 3 bases and J 2 bases, leaving 13 bases between the germline ends.

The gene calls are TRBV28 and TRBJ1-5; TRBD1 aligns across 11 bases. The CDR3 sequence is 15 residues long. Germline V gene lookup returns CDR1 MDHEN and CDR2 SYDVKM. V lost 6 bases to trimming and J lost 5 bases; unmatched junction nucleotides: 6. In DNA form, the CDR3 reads TGTGCCAGCAGATCTGGGACAGGGGGGGATCAGCCCCAGCATTTT. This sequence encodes CASRSGTGGDQPQHF.

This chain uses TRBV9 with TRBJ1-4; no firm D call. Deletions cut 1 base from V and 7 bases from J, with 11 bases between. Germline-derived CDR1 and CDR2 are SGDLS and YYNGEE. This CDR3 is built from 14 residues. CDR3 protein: CASSVSPGGEKLFF. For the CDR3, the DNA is TGTGCCAGCAGCGTATCCCCAGGTGGTGAAAAACTGTTTTTT.

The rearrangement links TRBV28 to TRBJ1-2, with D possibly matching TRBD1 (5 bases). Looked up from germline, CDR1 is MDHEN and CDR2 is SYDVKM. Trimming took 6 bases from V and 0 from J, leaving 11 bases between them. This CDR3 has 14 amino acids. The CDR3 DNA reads TGTGCCAGCAGGATTGACAGAGCTAACTATGGCTACACCTTC. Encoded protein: CASRIDRANYGYTF.

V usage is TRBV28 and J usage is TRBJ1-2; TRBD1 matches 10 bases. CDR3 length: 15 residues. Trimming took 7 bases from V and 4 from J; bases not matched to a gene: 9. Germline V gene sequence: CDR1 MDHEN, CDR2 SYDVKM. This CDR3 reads CASIEGDRGLYGYTF. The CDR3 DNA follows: TGTGCCAGCATCGAGGGGGACAGGGGACTCTATGGCTACACCTTC.

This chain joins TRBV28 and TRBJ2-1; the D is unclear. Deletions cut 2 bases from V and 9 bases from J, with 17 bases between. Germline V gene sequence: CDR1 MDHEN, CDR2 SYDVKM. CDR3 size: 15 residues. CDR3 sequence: CASSLGDFANSEQFF. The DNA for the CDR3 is TGTGCCAGCAGTTTAGGAGACTTCGCGAATAGTGAGCAGTTCTTC.

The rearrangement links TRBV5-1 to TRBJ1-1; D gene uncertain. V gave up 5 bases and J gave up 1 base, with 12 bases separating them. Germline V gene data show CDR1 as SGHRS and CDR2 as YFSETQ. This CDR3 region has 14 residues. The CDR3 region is CASRTTKGNTEAFF. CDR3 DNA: TGCGCCAGCAGAACGACTAAGGGGAACACTGAAGCTTTCTTT. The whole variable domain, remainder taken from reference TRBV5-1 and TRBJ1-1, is KAGVTQTPRYLIKTRGQQVTLSCSPISGHRSVSWYQQTPGQGLQFLFEYFSETQRNKGNFPGRFSGRQFSNSRSEMNVSTLELGDSALYLCASRTTKGNTEAFFGQGTRLTVV.

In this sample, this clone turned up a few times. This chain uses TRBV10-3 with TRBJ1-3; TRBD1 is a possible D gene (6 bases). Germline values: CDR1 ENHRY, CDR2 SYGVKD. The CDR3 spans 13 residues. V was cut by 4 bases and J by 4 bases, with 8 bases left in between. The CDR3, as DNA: TGTGCCATCAGTGCAGGGGACGGAAACACCATATATTTT. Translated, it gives CAISAGDGNTIYF.

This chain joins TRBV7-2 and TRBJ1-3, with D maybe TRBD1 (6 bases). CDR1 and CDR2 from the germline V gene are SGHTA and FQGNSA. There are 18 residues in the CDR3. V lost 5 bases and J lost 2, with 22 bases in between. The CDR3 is CASSPTPRGAGAGNTIYF. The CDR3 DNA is TGTGCCAGCAGCCCTACCCCCCGGGGGGCAGGCGCTGGAAACACCATATATTTT.

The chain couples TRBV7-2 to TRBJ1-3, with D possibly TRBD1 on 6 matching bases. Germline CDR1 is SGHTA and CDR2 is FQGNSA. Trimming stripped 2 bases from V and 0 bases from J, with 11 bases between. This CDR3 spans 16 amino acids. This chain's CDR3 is CASSLTGRNSGNTIYF. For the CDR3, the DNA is TGTGCCAGCAGCTTAACAGGGCGAAACTCTGGAAACACCATATATTTT. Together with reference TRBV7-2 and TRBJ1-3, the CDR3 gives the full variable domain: GAGVSQSPSNKVTEKGKDVELRCDPISGHTALYWYRQSLGQGLEFLIYFQGNSAPDKSGLPSDRFSAERTGGSVSTLTIQRTQQEDSAVYLCASSLTGRNSGNTIYFGEGSWLTVV.

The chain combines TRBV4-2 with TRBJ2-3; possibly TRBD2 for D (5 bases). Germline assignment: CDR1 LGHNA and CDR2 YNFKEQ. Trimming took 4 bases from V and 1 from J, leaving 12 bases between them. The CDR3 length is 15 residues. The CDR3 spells CASSPRRFGTDTQYF. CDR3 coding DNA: TGTGCCAGCAGCCCCCGGAGGTTCGGCACAGATACGCAGTATTTT.

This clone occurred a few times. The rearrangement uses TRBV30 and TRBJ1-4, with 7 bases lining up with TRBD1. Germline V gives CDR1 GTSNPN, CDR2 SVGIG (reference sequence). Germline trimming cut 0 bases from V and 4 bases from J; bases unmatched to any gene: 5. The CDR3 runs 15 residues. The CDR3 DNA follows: TGTGCCTGGAGTGTCAAACAGGGGATTAATGAAAAACTGTTTTTT. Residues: CAWSVKQGINEKLFF. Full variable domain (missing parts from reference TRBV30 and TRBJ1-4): SQTIHQWPATLVQPVGSPLSLECTVEGTSNPNLYWYRQAAGRGLQLLFYSVGIGQISSEVPQNLSASRPQDRQFILSSKKLLLSDSGFYLCAWSVKQGINEKLFFGSGTQLSVL.

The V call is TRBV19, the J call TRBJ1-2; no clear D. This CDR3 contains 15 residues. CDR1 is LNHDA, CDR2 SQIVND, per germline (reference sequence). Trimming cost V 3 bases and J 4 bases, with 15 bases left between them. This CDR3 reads CASSMVGNPSYGYTF. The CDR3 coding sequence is TGTGCCAGTAGTATGGTAGGCAACCCTAGCTATGGCTACACCTTC.

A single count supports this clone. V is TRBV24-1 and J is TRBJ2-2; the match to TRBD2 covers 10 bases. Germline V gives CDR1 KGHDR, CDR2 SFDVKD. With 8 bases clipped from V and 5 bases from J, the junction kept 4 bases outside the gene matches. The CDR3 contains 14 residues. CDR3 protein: CATKGTSETGELFF. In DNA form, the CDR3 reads TGTGCCACCAAAGGGACTAGCGAAACCGGGGAGCTGTTTTTT.

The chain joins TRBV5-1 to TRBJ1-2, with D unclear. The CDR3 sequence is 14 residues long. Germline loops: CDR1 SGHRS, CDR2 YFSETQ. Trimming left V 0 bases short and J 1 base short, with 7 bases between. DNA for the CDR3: TGCGCCAGCAGCTTGGATCCGGGTAACTATGGCTACACCTTC. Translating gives CASSLDPGNYGYTF.

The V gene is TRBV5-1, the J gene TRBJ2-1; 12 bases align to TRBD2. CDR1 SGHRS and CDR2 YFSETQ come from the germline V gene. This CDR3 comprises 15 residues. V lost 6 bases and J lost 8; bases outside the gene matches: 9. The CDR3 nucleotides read TGCGCCAGCACTCTAGCGGGAGGGCCCTCTGATGAGCAGTTCTTC. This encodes CASTLAGGPSDEQFF.

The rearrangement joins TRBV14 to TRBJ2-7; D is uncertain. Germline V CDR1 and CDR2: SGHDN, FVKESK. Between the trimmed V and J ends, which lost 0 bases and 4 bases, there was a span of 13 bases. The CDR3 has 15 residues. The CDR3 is CASSQDVNSFYEQYF. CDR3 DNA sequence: TGTGCCAGCAGCCAAGATGTGAACAGCTTTTACGAGCAGTACTTC.

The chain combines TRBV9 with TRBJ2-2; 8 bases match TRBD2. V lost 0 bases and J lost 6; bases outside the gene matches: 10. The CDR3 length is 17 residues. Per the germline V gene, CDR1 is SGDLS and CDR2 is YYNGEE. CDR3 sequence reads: CASSVVSPSGSAGELFF. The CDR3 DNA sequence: TGTGCCAGCAGCGTAGTGAGTCCTAGCGGGTCGGCCGGGGAGCTGTTTTTT.

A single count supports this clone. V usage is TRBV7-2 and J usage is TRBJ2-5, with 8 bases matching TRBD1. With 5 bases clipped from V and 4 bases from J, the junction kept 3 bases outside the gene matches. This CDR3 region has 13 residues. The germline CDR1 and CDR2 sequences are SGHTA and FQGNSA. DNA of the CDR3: TGTGCCAGCAGCCGAGGACAGGGAGAGACCCAGTACTTC. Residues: CASSRGQGETQYF.

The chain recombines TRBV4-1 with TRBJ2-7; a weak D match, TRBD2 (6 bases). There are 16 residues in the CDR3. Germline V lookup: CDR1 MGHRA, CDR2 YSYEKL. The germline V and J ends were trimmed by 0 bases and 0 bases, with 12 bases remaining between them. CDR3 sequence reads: CASSQERPSDSYEQYF. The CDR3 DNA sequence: TGCGCCAGCAGCCAAGAACGGCCTAGCGACTCCTACGAGCAGTACTTC.

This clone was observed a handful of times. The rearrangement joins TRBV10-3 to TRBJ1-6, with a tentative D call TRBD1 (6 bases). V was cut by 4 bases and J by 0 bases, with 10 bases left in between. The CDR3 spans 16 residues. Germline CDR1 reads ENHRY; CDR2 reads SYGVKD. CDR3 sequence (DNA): TGTGCCATCAGTGGGCCACAGGGCTCCTATAATTCACCCCTCCACTTT. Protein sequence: CAISGPQGSYNSPLHF.